The clone carrying this TCR beta chain has just a few counts. This sample was taken from a study of early T cells in non-severe SARS-CoV-2 infection. TCRdb redid the calling of the 5' RACE reads with MiXCR, one entry per CDR3 protein. The table has tens of thousands of distinct CDR3 sequences, about 23% seen once. Trimming removed 2 bases from V and 8 bases from J, with 12 bases in between. There are 13 residues in the CDR3. Per the germline V gene, CDR1 is KGHSH and CDR2 is LQKENI. The receptor's source is an adult who was a healthcare worker with PCR-confirmed SARS-CoV-2 infection or an uninfected control (not recorded which). The sequences come from whole blood, collected at baseline. The gene calls are TRBV18 and TRBJ1-2; D gene unclear. The CDR3 is CASSPRVPRGYTF. The CDR3 DNA is TGTGCCAGCTCACCAAGAGTACCGCGGGGCTACACCTTC.